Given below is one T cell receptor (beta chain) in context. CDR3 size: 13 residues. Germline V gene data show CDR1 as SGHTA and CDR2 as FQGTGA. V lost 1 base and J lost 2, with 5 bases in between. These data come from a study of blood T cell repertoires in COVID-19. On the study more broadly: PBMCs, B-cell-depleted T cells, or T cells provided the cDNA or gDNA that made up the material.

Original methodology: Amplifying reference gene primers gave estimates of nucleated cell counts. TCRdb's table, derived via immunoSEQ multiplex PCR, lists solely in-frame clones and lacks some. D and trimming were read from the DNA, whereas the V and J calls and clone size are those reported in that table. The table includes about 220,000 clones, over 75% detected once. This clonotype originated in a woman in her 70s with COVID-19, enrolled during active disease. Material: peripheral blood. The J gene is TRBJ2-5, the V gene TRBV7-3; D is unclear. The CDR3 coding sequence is TGTGCCAGCAGCTTAAACAGACAAGAGACCCAGTACTTC. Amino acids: CASSLNRQETQYF.